The entry below describes one T cell receptor beta chain. Its matching antigen is unknown. This sample was included in a study of T cell responses to AZD1222 COVID-19 vaccine. Study results and caveats: Two AZD1222 administrations were followed by greater Spike-specific TCR breadth and depth. It should be noted that donors were predominantly white British and more often female, and clonal diversity was possibly underestimated.

The CDR3 has 14 residues. V was clipped by 6 bases and J by 1 base, with 15 bases between them. Germline assignment: CDR1 GTSNPN and CDR2 SVGIG (reference sequence). Generated by immunoSEQ multiplex PCR, the TCRdb table keeps only in-frame clones and is missing some. In the table there are 84,000 or so clones, roughly nine tenths of which are singletons. This TCR came from an adult in good health. This specimen was peripheral blood, taken on day 0 of AZD1222 vaccination. This sequence joins TRBV30 and TRBJ1-1, with D possibly being TRBD1 (6 bases). CDR3 amino acids: CACAPRGRNTEAFF. The CDR3 DNA reads as TGTGCCTGCGCCCCCAGGGGTAGGAACACTGAAGCTTTCTTT.